One sample yielded the 17 T cell receptor beta chains listed below, sequenced in a study of cytomegalovirus exposure and HLA in healthy donors. The PCR was carried out with 60 Vbeta primers and 13 Jbeta primers. Sequencing used immunoSEQ multiplex PCR; TCRdb keeps in-frame clones, though not all of them. There are around 70,000 clones in the sample; around two thirds occur only once, and roughly 11% lies in the top ten. Sequencing was performed on PBMCs. These receptors were obtained from a human donor in good health.

This chain joins TRBV5-1 and TRBJ2-1; 10 bases are a match to TRBD2. This CDR3 is 15 amino acids long. Germline CDR1 and CDR2: SGHRS and YFSETQ. Trimming cost V 0 bases and J 9 bases; bases outside gene matches: 6. The DNA of the CDR3 is TGCGCCAGCAGCTTGGGGGCAGCGGGAGGGGGTGAGCAGTTCTTC. It translates to CASSLGAAGGGEQFF.

The V and J genes are TRBV13 and TRBJ1-1; D uncertain. Germline lookup yields CDR1 PRHDT and CDR2 FYEKMQ (reference sequence). The germline V and J ends were trimmed by 0 bases and 6 bases, with 5 bases remaining between them. The CDR3 extends over 12 amino acids. DNA for the CDR3: TGTGCCAGCAGCTTAGGCGCAGCTGAAGCTTTCTTT. Its protein product is CASSLGAAEAFF.

CDR3 nucleotides: TGCGCCAGCAGCCGACAGCTGGGGCTCTCGTACACCGGGGAGCTGTTTTTT. Its protein product is CASSRQLGLSYTGELFF. The rearrangement links TRBV5-1 to TRBJ2-2, with D perhaps matching TRBD1 (5 bases). The CDR3 extends over 17 amino acids. CDR1 SGHRS and CDR2 YFSETQ come from the germline V gene. Trimming took off 4 bases at V and 3 bases at J, with 19 bases between the two ends.

This rearrangement joins TRBV5-1 to TRBJ2-3; TRBD1 agrees at 8 bases. This CDR3 region has 15 residues. The junction had 9 bases not matched to a gene; V was cut back by 5 bases and J by 4 bases. The germline V gene has CDR1 SGHRS and CDR2 YFSETQ. CDR3 sequence (DNA): TGCGCCAGCAGGTACCCCCGACAGGGGCCAGATACGCAGTATTTT. Protein: CASRYPRQGPDTQYF.

This chain connects TRBV27 to TRBJ2-1; D is perhaps TRBD1 (6 bases). V gave up 2 bases and J gave up 7 bases, with 12 bases separating them. The CDR3 spans 14 residues. Germline lookup yields CDR1 MNHEY and CDR2 SMNVEV (reference sequence). The DNA for the CDR3 is TGTGCCAGCAGTTTAAGAGGGGGACCTAATGAGCAGTTCTTC. Residues: CASSLRGGPNEQFF.

In this sample, this clone turned up once. This chain joins TRBV2 and TRBJ2-3; D not certain. V was pared by 4 bases and J by 0 bases, with 8 bases between. Germline CDR1 reads SNHLY; CDR2 reads FYNNEI. CDR3 length: 14 residues. Here the CDR3 reads CASSATTSTDTQYF. CDR3 nucleotides: TGTGCCAGCAGTGCAACCACTAGCACAGATACGCAGTATTTT.

The gene calls are TRBV19 and TRBJ2-3; 8 bases match TRBD1. After removal of 5 bases from V and 1 base from J, the junction contained 2 bases not matched to a gene. The germline gives CDR1 LNHDA, CDR2 SQIVND (reference sequence). The CDR3 extends over 14 amino acids. The CDR3 region has the DNA TGTGCCAGTAGTCCACAGGGGGGCACAGATACGCAGTATTTT. Its translation is CASSPQGGTDTQYF.

For this clone: At one boundary the junction diverges from the germline segment, which might be a read error. The rearrangement uses TRBV2 and TRBJ2-3; TRBD2 is a possible D gene (6 bases). The CDR3 sequence is 15 residues long. Per the germline V gene, CDR1 is SNHLY and CDR2 is FYNNEI. The CDR3 is CTSSDRPGGTDTQYF. The CDR3 DNA follows: TGTACCAGCAGTGATCGACCGGGAGGCACAGATACGCAGTATTTT.

This chain links TRBV6-5 with TRBJ2-1, with D perhaps matching TRBD2 (5 bases). The germline V gene has CDR1 MNHEY and CDR2 SVGAGI. This CDR3 comprises 14 residues. V dropped 7 bases and J dropped 0 bases, with 10 bases sitting between them. DNA of the CDR3: TGTGCCAGCAACGGGATGAGCTCCTACAATGAGCAGTTCTTC. Its translation is CASNGMSSYNEQFF.

The rearrangement uses TRBV28 and TRBJ1-5; D ambiguous. This CDR3 is 13 amino acids long. Germline assignment: CDR1 MDHEN and CDR2 SYDVKM. Trimming took 7 bases from V and 4 from J, leaving 11 bases between them. The CDR3 loop is CASTPPRNQPQHF. As DNA, the CDR3 is TGTGCCAGCACTCCTCCGAGAAATCAGCCCCAGCATTTT.

There are a few counts of this clone. The V and J genes are TRBV29-1 and TRBJ1-3; perhaps TRBD1 as D (6 bases). From germline, CDR1 is SQVTM and CDR2 ANQGSEA. This CDR3 comprises 14 residues. Trimming took 2 bases from V and 2 from J, leaving 10 bases between them. The CDR3 bases are TGCAGCGTTGAAAAGGCAGGGGCTGGAAACACCATATATTTT. It encodes CSVEKAGAGNTIYF.

The chain recombines TRBV21-1 with TRBJ2-7; the D call in the table, TRBD2, was not verified against the DNA. TRBV21-1 is recorded as a pseudogene. This CDR3 is built from 16 residues. In DNA, the CDR3 is TGTGCCAGCAGCCTTGGGACTAGCGGGAGTCAGGACGAGCAGTACTTC. Protein: CASSLGTSGSQDEQYF.

The chain recombines TRBV6-6 with TRBJ2-5; TRBD1 is a possible D gene (6 bases). Germline loops: CDR1 MNHNY, CDR2 SVGAGI (reference sequence). This CDR3 has 13 amino acids. V was shortened by 5 bases and J by 2 bases, with 9 bases between the two germline ends. The CDR3 spells CASSTGSQETQYF. CDR3 DNA sequence: TGTGCCAGCAGTACAGGGTCTCAAGAGACCCAGTACTTC.

The chain has TRBV27 and TRBJ1-5, with D hard to call. Germline assignment: CDR1 MNHEY and CDR2 SMNVEV (reference sequence). Between the trimmed V and J ends, which lost 6 bases and 0 bases, there was a span of 12 bases. This CDR3 has 15 residues. The CDR3 is CASSSLGDSNQPQHF. CDR3 DNA sequence: TGTGCCAGCAGCAGTTTGGGAGATAGCAATCAGCCCCAGCATTTT.

This sequence joins TRBV10-3 and TRBJ2-5, with TRBD1 identical over 10 bases. Trimming removed 0 bases from V and 5 bases from J; junction bases left unmatched: 3. CDR3 size: 15 residues. Germline CDR1 and CDR2: ENHRY and SYGVKD. The CDR3 bases are TGTGCCATCAGTGAGTCGAGGGACAGGGGTGAGACCCAGTACTTC. It specifies CAISESRDRGETQYF.

The rearrangement joins TRBV4-1 to TRBJ2-1; D is ambiguous. Per the germline V gene, CDR1 is MGHRA and CDR2 is YSYEKL. CDR3 size: 14 residues. V gave up 5 bases and J gave up 2 bases, with 10 bases separating them. CDR3 in amino acids: CASSTPPAYNEQFF. The CDR3 nucleotides read TGCGCCAGCAGCACTCCGCCCGCCTACAATGAGCAGTTCTTC.

The chain links TRBV30 to TRBJ1-5; tentatively, D is TRBD1 (6 bases). The CDR3 extends over 15 amino acids. The germline V and J ends were trimmed by 3 bases and 2 bases, with 14 bases remaining between them. CDR1 is GTSNPN and CDR2 is SVGIG in the germline V gene (reference sequence). This CDR3 reads CAWSPGVTGNQPQHF. CDR3 nucleotides: TGTGCCTGGAGCCCAGGGGTGACGGGCAATCAGCCCCAGCATTTT.